This is a list of T cell receptor beta chains from one sample in a study of somatic mutations in cytotoxic T cells in rheumatoid arthritis. TCRdb's table, derived via immunoSEQ multiplex PCR, lists solely in-frame clones and lacks some. Among about 23,000 clones, approximately 80% were seen once, and the ten largest hold around 3.8%. Material: CD8+ T cells sorted from blood. The receptor source for this set is an adult with rheumatoid arthritis. Both conserved end residues are part of each CDR3. Fields, in order: J gene, clone size, D gene, V gene, CDR3 protein, CDR3 DNA. The D gene is left open where the match is weak. Only part of the rows carry a size: once, few, many, or a class if the clone is expanded.

J gene: TRBJ2-2; clone size: -; D gene: -; V gene: TRBV4-2; CDR3 protein: CASSQDRGSFGELFF; CDR3 DNA: TGTGCCAGCAGCCAAGATCGGGGGAGCTTCGGGGAGCTGTTTTTT
J gene: TRBJ2-2; clone size: -; D gene: -; V gene: TRBV14; CDR3 protein: CASSTRQVPNTGELFF; CDR3 DNA: TGTGCCAGCAGCACCAGACAGGTCCCTAACACCGGGGAGCTGTTTTTT
J gene: TRBJ1-1; clone size: few; D gene: -; V gene: TRBV19; CDR3 protein: CASSIGQGLLNTEAFF; CDR3 DNA: TGTGCCAGTAGTATCGGGCAGGGGCTCTTGAACACTGAAGCTTTCTTT
J gene: TRBJ1-1; clone size: -; D gene: -; V gene: TRBV10-3; CDR3 protein: CAISEEAEAFF; CDR3 DNA: TGTGCCATCAGTGAGGAAGCTGAAGCTTTCTTT
J gene: TRBJ1-3; clone size: -; D gene: -; V gene: TRBV6-1; CDR3 protein: CASSDPTWGGAGNTIYF; CDR3 DNA: TGTGCCAGCAGTGACCCGACCTGGGGGGGCGCTGGAAACACCATATATTTT
J gene: TRBJ2-5; clone size: -; D gene: TRBD1; V gene: TRBV6-5; CDR3 protein: CASSYSGQVGETQYF; CDR3 DNA: TGTGCCAGCAGTTACTCCGGACAGGTCGGGGAGACCCAGTACTTC
J gene: TRBJ2-1; clone size: -; D gene: TRBD2; V gene: TRBV4-2; CDR3 protein: CASSQASGLYNEQFF; CDR3 DNA: TGTGCCAGCAGCCAAGCTAGCGGACTCTACAATGAGCAGTTCTTC
J gene: TRBJ1-5; clone size: -; D gene: -; V gene: TRBV25-1; CDR3 protein: CASRPDSSGQPQHF; CDR3 DNA: TGTGCCAGCAGGCCAGACAGTTCAGGTCAGCCCCAGCATTTT
J gene: TRBJ2-2; clone size: -; D gene: TRBD1; V gene: TRBV6-1; CDR3 protein: CASSEAGQGANTGELFF; CDR3 DNA: TGTGCCAGCAGTGAAGCGGGACAGGGGGCGAACACCGGGGAGCTGTTTTTT
J gene: TRBJ1-6; clone size: -; D gene: -; V gene: TRBV6-1; CDR3 protein: CASRGWGGDNSPLHF; CDR3 DNA: TGTGCCAGCCGAGGTTGGGGGGGGGATAATTCACCCCTCCACTTT
J gene: TRBJ2-3; clone size: -; D gene: -; V gene: TRBV7-2; CDR3 protein: CASAGAGVSTDTQYF; CDR3 DNA: TGTGCCAGCGCCGGGGCCGGGGTGAGCACAGATACGCAGTATTTT
J gene: TRBJ2-3; clone size: -; D gene: -; V gene: TRBV29-1; CDR3 protein: CSVEYQGRLDTQYF; CDR3 DNA: TGCAGCGTTGAGTATCAGGGCCGATTAGATACGCAGTATTTT
J gene: TRBJ2-3; clone size: -; D gene: TRBD2; V gene: TRBV2; CDR3 protein: CASSEPLDSSGGWETDTQYF; CDR3 DNA: TGTGCCAGCAGCGAACCTCTAGACTCTAGCGGGGGGTGGGAGACAGATACGCAGTATTTT
J gene: TRBJ1-2; clone size: -; D gene: TRBD1; V gene: TRBV6-5; CDR3 protein: CASRPGQAYGYTF; CDR3 DNA: TGTGCCAGCAGACCGGGACAGGCCTATGGCTACACCTTC
J gene: TRBJ2-7; clone size: -; D gene: TRBD2; V gene: TRBV5-1; CDR3 protein: CASSLDGGGALGEQYF; CDR3 DNA: TGCGCCAGCAGCTTGGATGGCGGGGGGGCCCTGGGGGAGCAGTACTTC
J gene: TRBJ2-5; clone size: -; D gene: TRBD2; V gene: TRBV7-7; CDR3 protein: CASSGRGVTQYF; CDR3 DNA: TGTGCTAGCAGCGGGAGGGGAGTGACCCAGTACTTC
J gene: TRBJ1-1; clone size: once; D gene: -; V gene: TRBV15; CDR3 protein: CATSRDRGPLAEAFF; CDR3 DNA: TGTGCCACCAGCAGAGATCGGGGACCATTAGCTGAAGCTTTCTTT
J gene: TRBJ2-3; clone size: few; D gene: -; V gene: TRBV5-4; CDR3 protein: CASSPPTDTQYF; CDR3 DNA: TGTGCCAGCAGCCCCCCGACAGATACGCAGTATTTT
J gene: TRBJ2-1; clone size: -; D gene: TRBD2; V gene: TRBV5-4; CDR3 protein: CASSFPGGGLHNEQFF; CDR3 DNA: TGTGCCAGCAGCTTTCCCGGGGGGGGCCTCCACAATGAGCAGTTCTTC
J gene: TRBJ2-1; clone size: -; D gene: -; V gene: TRBV27; CDR3 protein: CASSLSTGGNEQFF; CDR3 DNA: TGTGCCAGCAGTTTATCAACCGGGGGCAATGAGCAGTTCTTC
J gene: TRBJ1-1; clone size: -; D gene: -; V gene: TRBV9; CDR3 protein: CASNLGGGYEAFF; CDR3 DNA: TGTGCCAGCAATTTAGGGGGGGGATATGAAGCTTTCTTT
J gene: TRBJ2-1; clone size: few; D gene: -; V gene: TRBV5-5; CDR3 protein: CASSLVEQFF; CDR3 DNA: TGTGCCAGCAGCTTGGTTGAGCAGTTCTTC
J gene: TRBJ1-6; clone size: few; D gene: -; V gene: TRBV7-9; CDR3 protein: CASSFGPNNSPLHF; CDR3 DNA: TGTGCCAGCAGCTTCGGGCCAAATAATTCACCCCTCCACTTT
J gene: TRBJ2-5; clone size: -; D gene: -; V gene: TRBV7-9; CDR3 protein: CASTQGGLLETQYF; CDR3 DNA: TGTGCCAGCACTCAGGGGGGACTTTTAGAGACCCAGTACTTC
J gene: TRBJ2-1; clone size: medium-sized; D gene: TRBD1; V gene: TRBV4-2; CDR3 protein: CASSQVVGTGGLEQFF; CDR3 DNA: TGTGCCAGCAGCCAAGTGGTTGGGACAGGGGGCCTTGAGCAGTTCTTC
J gene: TRBJ1-1; clone size: -; D gene: -; V gene: TRBV27; CDR3 protein: CASSPELLGGTEAFF; CDR3 DNA: TGTGCCAGCAGTCCAGAACTTTTAGGGGGGACTGAAGCTTTCTTT
J gene: TRBJ2-3; clone size: -; D gene: TRBD1; V gene: TRBV4-3; CDR3 protein: CASSRNTGGVSDTQYF; CDR3 DNA: TGCGCCAGCAGCCGGAATACAGGGGGCGTGTCAGATACGCAGTATTTT